This T cell receptor beta chain derives from a study of T-cell memory formation after mild COVID-19. Germline V gene sequence: CDR1 LNHDA, CDR2 SQIVND (reference sequence). V lost 7 bases to trimming and J lost 5 bases, with 20 bases between them. The CDR3 consists of 16 residues. TCRdb fed the 5' RACE reads into MiXCR, producing one record per CDR3 protein. The sample carries 200,000 or so distinct CDR3 sequences, approximately 20% recorded once. This clonotype was detected many times. The V gene is TRBV19, the J gene TRBJ2-2; D unresolved. The clonotype was recovered from an adult woman who had mild COVID-19 (a few samples of this study predate the infection). Cell type and time point are not known. The sequenced sample consisted of PBMCs or a T cell subset sorted from them (not recorded which). CDR3 protein: CASIRTDQQRTGELFF. CDR3 in DNA: TGTGCCAGTATTCGAACAGATCAGCAACGGACCGGGGAGCTGTTTTTT. The full variable domain, in which reference TRBV19 and TRBJ2-2 provide the parts outside the CDR3, is DGGITQSPKYLFRKEGQNVTLSCEQNLNHDAMYWYRQDPGQGLRLIYYSQIVNDFQKGDIAEGYSVSREKKESFPLTVTSAQKNPTAFYLCASIRTDQQRTGELFFGEGSRLTVL.